These 27 T cell receptor beta chains were sequenced from one sample in a study of OX40 agonist ivuxolimab in advanced cancers. The repertoire was sequenced with immunoSEQ multiplex PCR; TCRdb's copy has only in-frame clones and lacks some. The sample yields approximately 61,000 clones, more than 85% seen once. The specimen was CD4+ or CD8+ T cells sorted from blood, collected in a trial of the OX40 agonist ivuxolimab. The receptors were gathered from an adult with an advanced solid tumor such as melanoma, head and neck, liver or kidney cancer.

V gene TRBV19 combines with J gene TRBJ1-4, with 7 bases fitting TRBD1. CDR1 and CDR2 (germline): LNHDA, SQIVND (reference sequence). The ends lost 5 bases at V and 0 bases at J; junction bases unmatched: 9. The CDR3 has 17 amino acids. In DNA, the CDR3 is TGTGCCAGTAGTCGGCCGGGGACAGTTGCAACTAATGAAAAACTGTTTTTT. Translating it yields CASSRPGTVATNEKLFF. The full variable domain, its missing parts supplied by reference TRBV19 and TRBJ1-4, is DGGITQSPKYLFRKEGQNVTLSCEQNLNHDAMYWYRQDPGQGLRLIYYSQIVNDFQKGDIAEGYSVSREKKESFPLTVTSAQKNPTAFYLCASSRPGTVATNEKLFFGSGTQLSVL.

The rearrangement uses TRBV27 and TRBJ2-7; 9 nucleotides match TRBD2. Trimming cost V 2 bases and J 5 bases; bases outside gene matches: 7. CDR1 MNHEY and CDR2 SMNVEV come from the germline V gene (reference sequence). The CDR3 is 15 residues long. DNA of the CDR3: TGTGCCAGCAGTTTACGAGGCGGGGGGGCCCACGAGCAGTACTTC. Translation: CASSLRGGGAHEQYF.

The genes are TRBV6-5 and TRBJ2-1; either TRBD1 or TRBD2 may fit D (5 bases each). The CDR3 runs to 15 residues. Germline values: CDR1 MNHEY, CDR2 SVGAGI. The V gene lost 5 bases and the J gene lost 0 bases, with 11 bases spanning the gap. This CDR3 is CASSRGSSSYNEQFF. CDR3 DNA sequence: TGTGCCAGCAGTCGGGGCTCCAGCTCCTACAATGAGCAGTTCTTC.

The rearrangement uses TRBV28 and TRBJ2-5; 8 nucleotides align to TRBD1. The J segment lost 5 bases and the V segment lost 6 bases, leaving 8 bases of the junction unmatched. The CDR3 is 14 amino acids. Germline CDR1 is MDHEN and CDR2 is SYDVKM. This CDR3 reads CASSLDRGGETQYF. DNA of the CDR3: TGTGCCAGCAGCCTAGACAGGGGTGGTGAGACCCAGTACTTC.

The chain carries TRBV5-6 and TRBJ1-1, with D unresolved. Germline CDR1 and CDR2: SGHDT and YYEEEE. Trimming took off 1 base at V and 0 bases at J, with 7 bases between the two ends. CDR3 length equals 14 residues. The CDR3, as DNA: TGTGCCAGCAGCTTGCCGCTTATGAACACTGAAGCTTTCTTT. Its translation is CASSLPLMNTEAFF.

The CDR3 coding sequence is TGTGCCAGCAGCTTAGATTGGACAGCGACCGGGGAGCTGTTTTTT. It yields the protein CASSLDWTATGELFF. This chain links TRBV11-2 with TRBJ2-2; perhaps TRBD1 as D (6 bases). Trimming shortened V by 0 bases and J by 5 bases, and 10 bases separated the two germline ends. Per the germline V gene, CDR1 is SGHAT and CDR2 is FQNNGV. The CDR3 extends over 15 amino acids.

The chain employs TRBV15 and TRBJ1-2, with 8 bases fitting TRBD1. The CDR3 spans 16 residues. Germline CDR1 LNHNV, CDR2 YYDKDF (reference sequence). V lost 0 bases and J lost 8; bases outside the gene matches: 11. Written as DNA, the CDR3 is TGTGCCACCAGCAGAGATCGGGGACAGGAGGGTGGCGGCTACACCTTC. This translates into CATSRDRGQEGGGYTF. Full variable domain (outside the CDR3, taken from reference TRBV15 and TRBJ1-2): DAMVIQNPRYQVTQFGKPVTLSCSQTLNHNVMYWYQQKSSQAPKLLFHYYDKDFNNEADTPDNFQSRRPNTSFCFLDIRSPGLGDTAMYLCATSRDRGQEGGGYTFGSGTRLTVV.

The genes are TRBV6-1 and TRBJ1-2; the D gene is possibly TRBD1 (6 bases). Germline CDR1 reads MNHNS; CDR2 reads SASEGT. The V and J ends lost 5 bases and 4 bases respectively, with 17 bases between them. The CDR3 has 15 residues. CDR3 DNA sequence: TGTGCCAGCAGTCGAAGCTCTTCAGGGGCCTATGGCTACACCTTC. Amino acids: CASSRSSSGAYGYTF.

The chain is built from TRBV6-5 and TRBJ2-5, with 9 bases matching TRBD2. Losses at the gene ends were 5 bases for V and 4 bases for J; bases not matched to a gene: 8. The CDR3 runs 15 residues. The germline V gene encodes CDR1 MNHEY and CDR2 SVGAGI. CDR3 nucleotide sequence: TGTGCCAGCAGTCCCATAGCGGGGGTGACAGAGACCCAGTACTTC. Its translation is CASSPIAGVTETQYF.

The chain links TRBV5-1 to TRBJ2-7; 12 nucleotides line up with TRBD2. CDR3 size: 14 residues. Germline V gene data show CDR1 as SGHRS and CDR2 as YFSETQ. V was pared by 8 bases and J by 3 bases, with 6 bases of the junction left unmatched. The CDR3 DNA follows: TGCGCCAGTCGACGGACTAGCGGGGACTACGAGCAGTACTTC. Translating it yields CASRRTSGDYEQYF.

The chain employs TRBV6-1 and TRBJ1-2; tentative D call: TRBD1 (5 bases). CDR1 and CDR2 (germline): MNHNS, SASEGT. This CDR3 comprises 13 residues. Trimming cost V 4 bases and J 14 bases, with 20 bases left between them. The chain's CDR3 is CASSASAGTPLTF. In DNA form, the CDR3 reads TGTGCCAGCAGTGCCAGTGCAGGGACCCCCCTAACCTTC.

For the CDR3, the DNA is TGTGCCAGCAGTCAGGGTGATGTTGCGAATGAGCAGTTCTTC. This codes for CASSQGDVANEQFF. The gene calls are TRBV27 and TRBJ2-1, with TRBD1 as a possible D gene (5 bases). The CDR3 length is 14 residues. Trimming pared 5 bases from V and 7 bases from J, leaving 15 bases between. Germline CDR1 reads MNHEY; CDR2 reads SMNVEV (reference sequence).

A remark on this clone: At one boundary the junction diverges from the germline segment, which might be a read error. The same CDR3 can be traced to other DNA sequences in this sample. The V call is TRBV4-1, the J call TRBJ2-2, with D possibly being TRBD2 (5 bases). Germline V lookup: CDR1 MGHRA, CDR2 YSYEKL. The CDR3 contains 17 residues. The CDR3 nucleotides are TGCGCCAGCAGCCAAGCAGGCGCCCTAGCAGGCACCGGGGAGCTATTTTTT. Residues: CASSQAGALAGTGELFF.

CDR3 protein: CASSLQGGADTQYF. The CDR3 DNA follows: TGTGCCAGCAGCTTACAGGGAGGCGCAGATACGCAGTATTTT. The chain employs TRBV7-6 and TRBJ2-3; D possibly corresponds to TRBD2 (6 bases). The CDR3 runs 14 residues. V was shortened by 2 bases and J by 4 bases, with 10 bases between the two germline ends. Germline CDR1 and CDR2: SGHVS and FNYEAQ.

This chain uses TRBV18 with TRBJ1-1, with no clear D. From germline, CDR1 is KGHSH and CDR2 LQKENI. The CDR3 is 13 residues long. Trimming pared 4 bases from V and 3 bases from J, leaving 9 bases between. The CDR3 sequence: CASSLISDTEAFF. CDR3 bases: TGTGCCAGCTCACTGATAAGTGACACTGAAGCTTTCTTT. The full variable domain, its missing parts supplied by reference TRBV18 and TRBJ1-1, is NAGVMQNPRHLVRRRGQEARLRCSPMKGHSHVYWYRQLPEEGLKFMVYLQKENIIDESGMPKERFSAEFPKEGPSILRIQQVVRGDSAAYFCASSLISDTEAFFGQGTRLTVV.

The V and J genes are TRBV4-1 and TRBJ1-1; D is uncertain. With 0 bases removed from V and 7 bases from J, the gap between germline ends came to 15 bases. The germline gives CDR1 MGHRA, CDR2 YSYEKL. The CDR3 has 15 amino acids. In DNA, the CDR3 is TGCGCCAGCAGCCAAGATCGGGTTTCGGCCGATGAAGCTTTCTTT. Encoded protein: CASSQDRVSADEAFF.

The chain recombines TRBV27 with TRBJ1-2; tentative D call: TRBD1 (5 bases). This CDR3 has 11 amino acids. In germline, CDR1 is MNHEY, CDR2 SMNVEV (reference sequence). V was cut by 6 bases and J by 6 bases, with 8 bases left in between. The CDR3 spells CASRTGHGYTF. The CDR3 DNA follows: TGTGCCAGCAGAACAGGACATGGCTACACCTTC.

The chain recombines TRBV7-9 with TRBJ1-1, with D unclear. V was clipped by 5 bases and J by 6 bases, with 16 bases between them. The CDR3 spans 14 residues. Germline values: CDR1 SEHNR, CDR2 FQNEAQ (reference sequence). As DNA, the CDR3 is TGTGCCAGCAGCCCCACCAGTTGGGAAGCTGAAGCTTTCTTT. Amino acids: CASSPTSWEAEAFF.

The chain combines TRBV21-1 with TRBJ2-7; TRBD2, as called in the table, went unchecked against the DNA. TRBV21-1 is labeled a pseudogene. The CDR3 length is 16 residues. The CDR3 DNA reads TGTGCCAGCAGCAAAGGGAGGAACCCGAGGGCTTACGAGCAGTACTTC. Translation: CASSKGRNPRAYEQYF.

About this clone itself: The junction does not match germline at one end; this may be a read error. The chain is built from TRBV29-1 and TRBJ1-1, with 8 bases fitting TRBD1. CDR1 and CDR2 (germline): SQVTM, ANQGSEA. The CDR3 is 13 amino acids. The CDR3 DNA reads as TGCAGCGTGGAAGGACAGGGGAACACTGAAGCTTTCTTT. It is translated as CSVEGQGNTEAFF.

V usage is TRBV25-1 and J usage is TRBJ1-2, with D unresolved. Germline V gene sequence: CDR1 MGHDK, CDR2 SYGVNS. The CDR3 totals 16 residues. Trimming cost V 4 bases and J 1 base, with 16 bases left between them. CDR3 amino acids: CASSAPVAGFNYGYTF. CDR3 DNA sequence: TGTGCCAGCAGTGCCCCCGTCGCGGGATTTAACTATGGCTACACCTTC.

This clone was seen a single time. The chain carries TRBV6-5 and TRBJ2-2, with TRBD1 matching over 7 bases. Germline V lookup: CDR1 MNHEY, CDR2 SVGAGI. The CDR3 spans 16 residues. Trimming cost V 3 bases and J 3 bases; bases outside gene matches: 7. CDR3 amino acids: CASSYPRGMDTGELFF. The CDR3 DNA follows: TGTGCCAGCAGTTATCCCAGGGGGATGGACACCGGGGAGCTGTTTTTT.

The chain is built from TRBV5-6 and TRBJ1-4; D gene ambiguous. In germline, CDR1 is SGHDT, CDR2 YYEEEE. The V end lost 4 bases, the J end lost 4 bases, and 11 bases lay between the germline ends. The CDR3 sequence is 14 residues long. The CDR3: CASSVTDYNEKLFF. The CDR3 DNA sequence: TGTGCCAGCAGCGTCACAGACTATAATGAAAAACTGTTTTTT. Filled out from reference TRBV5-6 and TRBJ1-4, the complete variable domain reads DAGVTQSPTHLIKTRGQQVTLRCSPKSGHDTVSWYQQALGQGPQFIFQYYEEEERQRGNFPDRFSGHQFPNYSSELNVNALLLGDSALYLCASSVTDYNEKLFFGSGTQLSVL.

The chain couples TRBV12-5 to TRBJ1-6; 9 bases line up with TRBD1. V lost 6 bases, J lost 7 bases, and 4 bases stayed unmatched. Germline-derived CDR1 and CDR2 are LGHNT and FRNRAP. This CDR3 comprises 14 residues. CDR3 residues: CASGLGQGNSPLHF. The CDR3, as DNA: TGTGCTAGTGGCCTCGGACAGGGGAATTCACCCCTCCACTTT.

The chain recombines TRBV27 with TRBJ1-3; D possibly corresponds to TRBD1 (6 bases). The CDR3 consists of 15 residues. The ends were cut back, 1 base at V and 3 bases at J, with 10 bases in the middle. In germline, CDR1 is MNHEY, CDR2 SMNVEV (reference sequence). CDR3 nucleotide sequence: TGTGCCAGCAGTTTATGGGGGGCCGGTGGAAACACCATATATTTT. Residues: CASSLWGAGGNTIYF.

A few counts support this clone. V is TRBV5-6 and J is TRBJ2-4; the D is unclear. The CDR3 length is 15 residues. CDR1 is SGHDT, CDR2 YYEEEE, per germline. Trimming cost V 0 bases and J 0 bases, with 7 bases left between them. The CDR3 loop is CASSLGQLAKNIQYF. DNA of the CDR3: TGTGCCAGCAGCTTGGGACAATTAGCCAAAAACATTCAGTACTTC.

This chain joins TRBV7-6 and TRBJ1-1; D is unresolved. The CDR3 runs to 12 residues. Germline lookup yields CDR1 SGHVS and CDR2 FNYEAQ. V lost 1 base, J lost 6 bases, and 6 bases lay in between. CDR3 residues: CASSLGGSEAFF. The CDR3 DNA reads TGTGCCAGCAGCTTAGGCGGCTCTGAAGCTTTCTTT.